This is a list of T cell receptor beta chains from one sample in a study of T cells after somatic rescue of genetic block. The method was immunoSEQ multiplex PCR; TCRdb's version includes in-frame clones alone and lacks a portion of them. The data hold some 9,200 clones, with 70% to 75% observed a single time. The sequenced sample was peripheral blood mononuclear cells (PBMCs). Receptor source: a boy younger than 18. Both conserved end residues are part of each CDR3. Fields, in order: V gene, J gene, D gene, clone size, CDR3 DNA, CDR3 protein. D genes are given only for firm matches. Not all rows give a size; the values are once, few, many and, for expanded clones, a class.

v_gene: TRBV5-1; j_gene: TRBJ2-3; d_gene: TRBD1; abundance: -; CDR3nt: TGCGCCAGCGGCAGGGACAGCTTCACAGATACGCAGTATTTT; CDR3aa: CASGRDSFTDTQYF
v_gene: TRBV7-9; j_gene: TRBJ1-2; d_gene: -; abundance: -; CDR3nt: TGTGCCAGCAGCTTAGTGCAGGCCAACTATGGCTACACCTTC; CDR3aa: CASSLVQANYGYTF
v_gene: TRBV4-1; j_gene: TRBJ1-4; d_gene: -; abundance: -; CDR3nt: TGCGCCAGCAGCCAAGATCGGGGTTATGAAAAACTGTTTTTT; CDR3aa: CASSQDRGYEKLFF
v_gene: TRBV11-2; j_gene: TRBJ2-7; d_gene: -; abundance: -; CDR3nt: TGTGCCAGCAGCTCCGGAGGCTACGAGCAGTACTTC; CDR3aa: CASSSGGYEQYF
v_gene: TRBV13; j_gene: TRBJ2-1; d_gene: TRBD2; abundance: -; CDR3nt: TGTGCCAGCAGCTTTAGACTAGCGGGAGGCCCCTACAATGAGCAGTTCTTC; CDR3aa: CASSFRLAGGPYNEQFF
v_gene: TRBV5-1; j_gene: TRBJ2-5; d_gene: -; abundance: -; CDR3nt: TGCGCCAGCAGCTTGAATTATCCACTGCCGATGAGGACCCAGTACTTC; CDR3aa: CASSLNYPLPMRTQYF
v_gene: TRBV6-1; j_gene: TRBJ2-3; d_gene: TRBD1; abundance: few; CDR3nt: TGTGCCAGCGGAACAGGGGGCGGGGTGACCCTTACGCAGTATTTT; CDR3aa: CASGTGGGVTLTQYF
v_gene: TRBV5-1; j_gene: TRBJ2-5; d_gene: TRBD2; abundance: few; CDR3nt: TGCGCCAGCAGCTCACTAGCGGGGGGGCAAGAGACCCAGTACTTC; CDR3aa: CASSSLAGGQETQYF
v_gene: TRBV28; j_gene: TRBJ2-1; d_gene: -; abundance: few; CDR3nt: TGTGCCAGCAGTTCCCTTGGCGGGGCAGCGTCTAGCTCCTACAATGAGCAGTTCTTC; CDR3aa: CASSSLGGAASSSYNEQFF
v_gene: TRBV6-5; j_gene: TRBJ2-7; d_gene: -; abundance: -; CDR3nt: TGTGCCAGCAGTTACCACTCCTACGAGCAGTACTTC; CDR3aa: CASSYHSYEQYF
v_gene: TRBV5-1; j_gene: TRBJ2-7; d_gene: TRBD1; abundance: once; CDR3nt: TGCGCCAGCAGCTTGGCAGCCGGGACAGAAGAGTACTTC; CDR3aa: CASSLAAGTEEYF
v_gene: TRBV7-8; j_gene: TRBJ2-7; d_gene: -; abundance: -; CDR3nt: TGTGCCAGCAGCCTATACACGGATCTCTACGAGCAGTACTTC; CDR3aa: CASSLYTDLYEQYF
v_gene: TRBV29-1; j_gene: TRBJ2-3; d_gene: TRBD1; abundance: -; CDR3nt: TGCAGCGTTCTCCTACAGGGGGCACGAGATACGCAGTATTTT; CDR3aa: CSVLLQGARDTQYF
v_gene: TRBV5-6; j_gene: TRBJ1-6; d_gene: TRBD1; abundance: -; CDR3nt: TGTGCCAGCAGCCGAACCGGGACAGGGAATAATTCACCCCTCCACTTT; CDR3aa: CASSRTGTGNNSPLHF
v_gene: TRBV2; j_gene: TRBJ1-6; d_gene: -; abundance: -; CDR3nt: TGTGCCGCGAGGTCAGGGGTCGATAATTCACCCCTCCACTTT; CDR3aa: CAARSGVDNSPLHF
v_gene: TRBV15; j_gene: TRBJ2-7; d_gene: -; abundance: -; CDR3nt: TGTGCCACCAGCAGAGTCGTGGGGGCTCCCTACGAGCAGTACTTC; CDR3aa: CATSRVVGAPYEQYF
v_gene: TRBV28; j_gene: TRBJ2-1; d_gene: TRBD2; abundance: -; CDR3nt: TGTGCCAGCAAGGAGGGACTAGCGCTACTTGAGCAGTTCTTC; CDR3aa: CASKEGLALLEQFF
v_gene: TRBV19; j_gene: TRBJ1-3; d_gene: TRBD1; abundance: -; CDR3nt: TGTGCCAGTAGTCCCTCGGACAGGGGAAACACCATATATTTT; CDR3aa: CASSPSDRGNTIYF
v_gene: TRBV6-5; j_gene: TRBJ2-1; d_gene: TRBD1; abundance: few; CDR3nt: TGTGCCAGCAGCCCTCTCAGGGGGCTCTACAATGAGCAGTTCTTC; CDR3aa: CASSPLRGLYNEQFF
v_gene: TRBV4-1; j_gene: TRBJ2-7; d_gene: -; abundance: -; CDR3nt: TGCGCCAGCAGCCGCGGGTCGGGTTACGAGCAGTACTTC; CDR3aa: CASSRGSGYEQYF
v_gene: TRBV28; j_gene: TRBJ1-4; d_gene: -; abundance: -; CDR3nt: TGTGCCAGCAGTTTACCCCCCGACAGGAGGTATGAAAAACTGTTTTTT; CDR3aa: CASSLPPDRRYEKLFF
v_gene: TRBV4-2; j_gene: TRBJ2-7; d_gene: -; abundance: -; CDR3nt: TGTGCCAGCAGCCAGGGAGGGACAGGCCTCCTCTACGAGCAGTACTTC; CDR3aa: CASSQGGTGLLYEQYF
v_gene: TRBV5-5; j_gene: TRBJ2-2; d_gene: -; abundance: -; CDR3nt: TGTGCCAGCAGCTTTTCCAGGGGGAACACCGGGGAGCTGTTTTTT; CDR3aa: CASSFSRGNTGELFF
v_gene: TRBV4-1; j_gene: TRBJ2-5; d_gene: TRBD1; abundance: -; CDR3nt: TGCGCCAGCAGCCAAGATCCCCTCGGCAGGGGGGAGACCCAGTACTTC; CDR3aa: CASSQDPLGRGETQYF
v_gene: TRBV5-1; j_gene: TRBJ1-4; d_gene: TRBD1; abundance: -; CDR3nt: TGCGCCAGCAGCTTGGGTTCTGGGACAGGGGATGAAAAACTGTTTTTT; CDR3aa: CASSLGSGTGDEKLFF
v_gene: TRBV28; j_gene: TRBJ1-1; d_gene: -; abundance: few; CDR3nt: TGTGCCAGCACCCAAGGGGGGCACACTGAAGCTTTCTTT; CDR3aa: CASTQGGHTEAFF
v_gene: TRBV18; j_gene: TRBJ1-1; d_gene: TRBD1; abundance: -; CDR3nt: TGTGCCAGCTCACCATGGGGCGGACAGGGGTACACTGAAGCTTTCTTT; CDR3aa: CASSPWGGQGYTEAFF
v_gene: TRBV6-5; j_gene: TRBJ1-1; d_gene: TRBD1; abundance: -; CDR3nt: TGTGCCAGCAGTTACATGACAGGGGCTTGGGACACTGAAGCTTTCTTT; CDR3aa: CASSYMTGAWDTEAFF
v_gene: TRBV15; j_gene: TRBJ1-2; d_gene: -; abundance: -; CDR3nt: TGTGCCACCAGCAGAGATCAGACAGGCAACTATGGCTACACCTTC; CDR3aa: CATSRDQTGNYGYTF
v_gene: TRBV28; j_gene: TRBJ1-2; d_gene: TRBD1; abundance: once; CDR3nt: TGTGCCAGCAGTTTCTTTAGGGGGCCGAACTATGGCTACACCTTC; CDR3aa: CASSFFRGPNYGYTF
v_gene: TRBV5-1; j_gene: TRBJ2-1; d_gene: -; abundance: -; CDR3nt: TGCGCCAGCAGAGACCAGAGGACTCACAATGAGCAGTTCTTC; CDR3aa: CASRDQRTHNEQFF
v_gene: TRBV19; j_gene: TRBJ1-2; d_gene: -; abundance: -; CDR3nt: TGTGCCAGTAGTCCGGGACTGTTGCCTTTCTATGGCTACACCTTC; CDR3aa: CASSPGLLPFYGYTF
v_gene: TRBV10-3; j_gene: TRBJ2-7; d_gene: TRBD1; abundance: -; CDR3nt: TGTGCCACTCGGACAGGGTTCGAGCAGTACTTC; CDR3aa: CATRTGFEQYF
v_gene: TRBV5-1; j_gene: TRBJ2-2; d_gene: -; abundance: -; CDR3nt: -; CDR3aa: CASSSLNPSGGRTPGSCFF
v_gene: TRBV5-6; j_gene: TRBJ1-5; d_gene: -; abundance: -; CDR3nt: TGTGCCAGCAGCTTGGGTGGGAGCAATCAGCCCCAGCATTTT; CDR3aa: CASSLGGSNQPQHF
v_gene: TRBV28; j_gene: TRBJ2-7; d_gene: TRBD1; abundance: -; CDR3nt: TGTGCCAGCAGTTTAAGGGGGCCCCTTTACGAGCAGTACTTC; CDR3aa: CASSLRGPLYEQYF
v_gene: TRBV6-6; j_gene: TRBJ2-7; d_gene: -; abundance: once; CDR3nt: TGTGCCAGCACCGAGGGGAGGTTTAACTACGAGCAGTACTTC; CDR3aa: CASTEGRFNYEQYF
v_gene: TRBV30; j_gene: TRBJ1-6; d_gene: -; abundance: -; CDR3nt: TGTGCCTGGGGCCAGAATAATTCACCCCTCCACTTT; CDR3aa: CAWGQNNSPLHF
v_gene: TRBV19; j_gene: TRBJ2-1; d_gene: TRBD1; abundance: -; CDR3nt: TGTGCCAGTAGCTGGGACCGGGACAGTTACTACAATGAGCAGTTCTTC; CDR3aa: CASSWDRDSYYNEQFF
v_gene: TRBV7-3; j_gene: TRBJ2-1; d_gene: -; abundance: -; CDR3nt: TGTGCCAGCAGCTTAATGGGACGTAAGACTAGCAATGAGCAGTTCTTC; CDR3aa: CASSLMGRKTSNEQFF
v_gene: TRBV4-2; j_gene: TRBJ2-7; d_gene: -; abundance: once; CDR3nt: TGTGCCAGCAGCCCTTCCGGGGCATTCTTTTACGAGCAGTACTTC; CDR3aa: CASSPSGAFFYEQYF
v_gene: TRBV6-5; j_gene: TRBJ2-2; d_gene: -; abundance: -; CDR3nt: TGTGCCAGCAGTTTCCAGGACACCGGGGAGCTGTTTTTT; CDR3aa: CASSFQDTGELFF
v_gene: TRBV28; j_gene: TRBJ1-1; d_gene: -; abundance: few; CDR3nt: TGTGCCAGCAGTTTTAACAGGGCTTCGATGAACACTGAAGCTTTCTTT; CDR3aa: CASSFNRASMNTEAFF
v_gene: TRBV30; j_gene: TRBJ2-7; d_gene: TRBD2; abundance: -; CDR3nt: TGTGCCCGCGCCGGGACTAGGCACAGCGAGCAGTACTTC; CDR3aa: CARAGTRHSEQYF
v_gene: TRBV7-3; j_gene: TRBJ1-2; d_gene: -; abundance: -; CDR3nt: TGTGCCAGCAGCTCCTCTCAGTGGGCTCCCAGCTATGGCTACACCTTC; CDR3aa: CASSSSQWAPSYGYTF
v_gene: TRBV10-3; j_gene: TRBJ2-3; d_gene: -; abundance: -; CDR3nt: TGTGCCATCAGTGCTCCGGGTCCTAGTGCAAATACGCAGTATTTT; CDR3aa: CAISAPGPSANTQYF
v_gene: TRBV11-2; j_gene: TRBJ2-7; d_gene: TRBD1; abundance: -; CDR3nt: TGTGCCAGCAGCTTATCGACAGGGAGTCCCTACGAGCAGTACTTC; CDR3aa: CASSLSTGSPYEQYF
v_gene: TRBV18; j_gene: TRBJ2-5; d_gene: TRBD1; abundance: -; CDR3nt: TGTGCCAGCTCACCACCTGTCAGGGGGCGGGAGACCCAGTACTTC; CDR3aa: CASSPPVRGRETQYF
v_gene: TRBV5-1; j_gene: TRBJ2-7; d_gene: TRBD2; abundance: -; CDR3nt: TGCGCCAGCAGCTCGGGACTAGCGGGAGGGCCGGGTACTTACTACGAGCAGTACTTC; CDR3aa: CASSSGLAGGPGTYYEQYF
v_gene: TRBV25-1; j_gene: TRBJ1-1; d_gene: TRBD1; abundance: -; CDR3nt: TGTCCCCTCCGGGACAGGGGGACGCACACTGAAGCTTTCTTT; CDR3aa: CPLRDRGTHTEAFF
v_gene: TRBV5-5; j_gene: TRBJ1-2; d_gene: TRBD1; abundance: few; CDR3nt: TGTGCCAGCAGCTACTGGACAGGGTCGAGGAGCTATGGCTACACCTTC; CDR3aa: CASSYWTGSRSYGYTF
v_gene: TRBV6-6; j_gene: TRBJ2-2; d_gene: TRBD1; abundance: -; CDR3nt: TGTGCCAGCAGTTGGACAGGGTTGGGGACCGGGGAGCTGTTTTTT; CDR3aa: CASSWTGLGTGELFF
v_gene: TRBV19; j_gene: TRBJ1-5; d_gene: -; abundance: -; CDR3nt: TGTGCCAGTAGTATAGCTGGAGGGGGAAATCAGCCCCAGCATTTT; CDR3aa: CASSIAGGGNQPQHF